The 29 T cell receptor beta chains below were found in one sample sequenced in a study of blood T cell repertoires in COVID-19. Profiled with immunoSEQ multiplex PCR; TCRdb holds only in-frame clones, not every one. Counted here are fewer than 90,000 clones, approximately 84% occurring once; the ten biggest clones make up 36%. The sequencing sample was made of peripheral blood. The receptors were sampled from a man between 70 and 80 years old with acute or convalescent COVID-19.

This clone was detected only a few times. The CDR3 region is CASSPSMGQSSYEQYF. DNA of the CDR3: TGTGCCAGCAGTCCATCGATGGGACAGAGCTCCTACGAGCAGTACTTC. The rearrangement links TRBV27 to TRBJ2-7; 7 bases are shared with TRBD1. The ends lost 5 bases at V and 0 bases at J; junction bases unmatched: 10. This CDR3 contains 16 residues. Looked up from germline, CDR1 is MNHEY and CDR2 is SMNVEV (reference sequence).

The chain has TRBV3-1 (or the pseudogene TRBV3-2) and TRBJ2-5; 9 bases line up with TRBD2. V lost 3 bases and J lost 4; bases outside the gene matches: 6. Germline lookup yields CDR1 LGHDT and CDR2 YNNKEL (reference sequence). This CDR3 has 15 amino acids. CDR3 residues: CASSQPRLAVETQYF. The CDR3 coding sequence is TGTGCCAGCAGCCAGCCCCGACTAGCGGTAGAGACCCAGTACTTC.

The chain links TRBV5-4 to TRBJ2-2; 14 bases fit TRBD2. Germline lookup yields CDR1 SGHNT and CDR2 YYREEE (reference sequence). Losses at the gene ends were 4 bases for V and 6 bases for J; bases not matched to a gene: 8. The CDR3 contains 17 residues. In DNA form, the CDR3 reads TGTGCCAGCAGCAAAGGACTAGCGGGGGGTGGGCCCGGGGAGCTGTTTTTT. It specifies CASSKGLAGGGPGELFF.

The CDR3 DNA is TGTGCCAGCAGCCCCGACAGGGTGGTAAACGAGCAGTACTTC. This sequence encodes CASSPDRVVNEQYF. The V call is TRBV6-5, the J call TRBJ2-7; 7 positions agree with TRBD1. After removal of 6 bases from V and 5 bases from J, the junction contained 10 bases not matched to a gene. CDR1 is MNHEY and CDR2 is SVGAGI in the germline V gene. This CDR3 is built from 14 residues.

The chain combines TRBV28 with TRBJ2-6; 10 nucleotides line up with TRBD2. The CDR3 sequence is 17 residues long. CDR1 MDHEN and CDR2 SYDVKM come from the germline V gene. The J segment lost 0 bases and the V segment lost 4 bases, leaving 3 bases of the junction unmatched. The CDR3 reads CASSSSGRDSGANVLTF. The CDR3 DNA is TGTGCCAGCAGTTCCAGCGGGAGGGACTCTGGGGCCAACGTCCTGACTTTC.

This chain joins TRBV28 and TRBJ2-7; D is perhaps TRBD2 (7 bases). V was clipped by 7 bases and J by 7 bases, with 14 bases between them. Germline V gives CDR1 MDHEN, CDR2 SYDVKM. The CDR3 consists of 12 residues. CDR3 protein: CASTGGPGEQYF. Here the CDR3 DNA reads TGTGCCAGCACCGGGGGGCCGGGGGAGCAGTACTTC. Variable domain in full (rest from reference TRBV28 and TRBJ2-7): DVKVTQSSRYLVKRTGEKVFLECVQDMDHENMFWYRQDPGLGLRLIYFSYDVKMKEKGDIPEGYSVSREKKERFSLILESASTNQTSMYLCASTGGPGEQYFGPGTRLTVT.

V and J are TRBV6-5 and TRBJ2-7, with 9 bases lining up with TRBD1. Germline CDR1 and CDR2: MNHEY and SVGAGI. V gave up 2 bases and J gave up 6 bases; unmatched junction bases: 8. This CDR3 contains 15 residues. DNA of the CDR3: TGTGCCAGCAGTTACGTTCCGGGACAGGGTGCCGAGCAGTACTTC. It specifies CASSYVPGQGAEQYF.

The chain links TRBV20-1 to TRBJ2-3; 10 positions match TRBD2. Per the germline V gene, CDR1 is DFQATT and CDR2 is SNEGSKA (reference sequence). V was pared by 3 bases and J by 6 bases, with 6 bases of the junction left unmatched. The CDR3 loop spans 14 amino acids. The CDR3 loop reads CSASPAGGPDTQYF. CDR3 in DNA: TGCAGTGCTAGTCCAGCGGGAGGGCCGGATACGCAGTATTTT.

The rearrangement uses TRBV5-6 and TRBJ1-1; 7 bases fit TRBD1. CDR1 is SGHDT and CDR2 is YYEEEE in the germline V gene. J gave up 2 bases and V 2 bases, and 3 bases lay outside the gene matches. The CDR3 length is 14 residues. CDR3 residues: CASSLTGVNTEAFF. DNA for the CDR3: TGTGCCAGCAGCTTAACAGGGGTAAACACTGAAGCTTTCTTT.

This chain connects TRBV2 to TRBJ1-5; D possibly corresponds to TRBD1 (5 bases). Between the trimmed V and J ends, which lost 4 bases and 5 bases, there was a span of 9 bases. From germline, CDR1 is SNHLY and CDR2 FYNNEI. The length of the CDR3 is 13 residues. CDR3 in amino acids: CASSVQVDQPQHF. The CDR3 DNA reads TGTGCCAGCAGTGTACAGGTAGATCAGCCCCAGCATTTT.

The V gene is TRBV29-1, the J gene TRBJ1-5; D might be TRBD1 (6 bases). CDR3 length equals 14 residues. The germline gives CDR1 SQVTM, CDR2 ANQGSEA. V was cut by 6 bases and J by 1 base, with 13 bases left in between. Here the CDR3 reads CSVRNTGSNQPQHF. In nucleotides, the CDR3 is TGCAGCGTGCGAAATACAGGGAGCAATCAGCCCCAGCATTTT.

V and J are TRBV5-4 and TRBJ1-1; D unclear. CDR3 length equals 14 residues. Looked up from germline, CDR1 is SGHNT and CDR2 is YYREEE (reference sequence). Trimming removed 1 base from V and 0 bases from J, with 7 bases in between. The CDR3 nucleotides are TGTGCCAGCAGCTTGCCAGTCTTGAACACTGAAGCTTTCTTT. Its protein product is CASSLPVLNTEAFF.

The chain carries TRBV28 and TRBJ1-2, with TRBD1 identical over 8 bases. This CDR3 is 14 amino acids long. After removal of 6 bases from V and 5 bases from J, the junction contained 8 bases not matched to a gene. Germline CDR1 reads MDHEN; CDR2 reads SYDVKM. The CDR3 DNA reads as TGTGCCAGCAGCTCCGGACAGGGAGAATATGGCTACACCTTC. Translation: CASSSGQGEYGYTF.

This chain joins TRBV28 and TRBJ2-6; D gene unclear. This CDR3 region has 13 residues. With 4 bases removed from V and 8 bases from J, the gap between germline ends came to 9 bases. Germline lookup yields CDR1 MDHEN and CDR2 SYDVKM. CDR3 protein: CASSWPGPNVLTF. Written as DNA, the CDR3 is TGTGCCAGCAGTTGGCCGGGTCCCAACGTCCTGACTTTC.

The chain joins TRBV6-6 to TRBJ2-2, with TRBD2 matching over 9 bases. CDR1 is MNHNY and CDR2 is SVGAGI in the germline V gene (reference sequence). The CDR3 has 18 amino acids. Germline trimming cut 6 bases from V and 0 bases from J; bases unmatched to any gene: 11. CDR3 nucleotides: TGTGCCAGCAGGCGAACCGGTAGCGGGAGCGCGAACACCGGGGAGCTGTTTTTT. As protein: CASRRTGSGSANTGELFF.

The chain employs TRBV28 and TRBJ2-1, with D possibly being TRBD1 (5 bases). The V end was cut by 5 bases, the J end by 4 bases, with 12 bases between. The CDR3 has 14 residues. CDR1 MDHEN and CDR2 SYDVKM come from the germline V gene. CDR3 coding DNA: TGTGCCAGCAGTCCTGTTAGGACATACAATGAGCAGTTCTTC. This translates into CASSPVRTYNEQFF.

This clone came up a few times. The rearrangement uses TRBV2 and TRBJ1-5, with D possibly TRBD1 on 6 matching bases. Germline CDR1 is SNHLY and CDR2 is FYNNEI. Between the trimmed V and J ends, which lost 7 bases and 4 bases, there was a span of 14 bases. The CDR3 runs 14 residues. The CDR3 nucleotides are TGTGCCAGCACCCTAGGGGGGGAAAATCAGCCCCAGCATTTT. Its protein product is CASTLGGENQPQHF.

V gene TRBV5-1 combines with J gene TRBJ1-5, with 10 bases fitting TRBD1. The germline gives CDR1 SGHRS, CDR2 YFSETQ. With 0 bases clipped from V and 7 bases from J, the junction kept 1 base outside the gene matches. The CDR3 sequence is 14 residues long. The CDR3 DNA follows: TGCGCCAGCAGCTTGGGGACAGGGGGGCAGCCCCAGCATTTT. Translation gives CASSLGTGGQPQHF. Using reference TRBV5-1 and TRBJ1-5 for the parts outside the CDR3, the full variable domain is KAGVTQTPRYLIKTRGQQVTLSCSPISGHRSVSWYQQTPGQGLQFLFEYFSETQRNKGNFPGRFSGRQFSNSRSEMNVSTLELGDSALYLCASSLGTGGQPQHFGDGTRLSIL.

J is TRBJ1-3 and V is TRBV19; 7 bases are a match to TRBD1. The ends lost 7 bases at V and 0 bases at J; junction bases unmatched: 9. Germline V lookup: CDR1 LNHDA, CDR2 SQIVND (reference sequence). CDR3 size: 16 residues. This CDR3 reads CASTKGQPSSGNTIYF. The CDR3 bases are TGTGCCAGTACAAAGGGACAGCCCAGCTCTGGAAACACCATATATTTT.

This rearrangement joins TRBV7-2 to TRBJ1-3; no reliable D call. CDR3 length: 16 amino acids. CDR1 is SGHTA, CDR2 FQGNSA, per germline. The V end lost 1 base, the J end lost 0 bases, and 10 bases lay between the germline ends. CDR3 DNA sequence: TGTGCCAGCAGCTTAGGTCTCCTCCTCTCTGGAAACACCATATATTTT. Amino acids: CASSLGLLLSGNTIYF.

This clone has just a few counts. A read error may account for a junction end that differs from germline. The rearrangement links TRBV6-5 to TRBJ2-1; no clear D. CDR3 length: 12 residues. The germline gives CDR1 MNHEY, CDR2 SVGAGI. The CDR3 here is CASSDSRNEQFF. In DNA, the CDR3 is TGTGCCAGCAGTGACTCCCGGAATGAGCAGTTCTTC.

Here the CDR3 DNA reads TGTGCCACCAGCAGCCGCGGGGGGGAGGGGTCCCAGTACTTC. The encoded protein is CATSSRGGEGSQYF. V gene TRBV15 combines with J gene TRBJ2-5; 9 positions match TRBD2. Germline values: CDR1 LNHNV, CDR2 YYDKDF (reference sequence). The CDR3 loop spans 14 amino acids. V shed 3 bases and J 9 bases; nucleotides not matched to a gene: 8.

The chain carries TRBV21-1 and TRBJ2-1; TRBD1 is the table's D call, not checked against the DNA. TRBV21-1 is flagged as a pseudogene. CDR3 size: 15 residues. CDR3 sequence reads: CASSTGTRTNNEQFF. The CDR3 DNA follows: TGTGCCAGCAGCACCGGGACAAGGACAAATAATGAGCAGTTCTTC.

This clone has more than one count but fewer than ten. This sequence joins TRBV5-1 and TRBJ2-3, with TRBD2 identical over 10 bases. This CDR3 spans 14 amino acids. With 3 bases clipped from V and 7 bases from J, the junction kept 5 bases outside the gene matches. Per germline, CDR1 SGHRS and CDR2 YFSETQ. CDR3 DNA: TGCGCCAGCAGCTCCACTAGCGGGACGCATACGCAGTATTTT. Translating gives CASSSTSGTHTQYF. The whole variable domain, filled in from reference TRBV5-1 and TRBJ2-3, reads KAGVTQTPRYLIKTRGQQVTLSCSPISGHRSVSWYQQTPGQGLQFLFEYFSETQRNKGNFPGRFSGRQFSNSRSEMNVSTLELGDSALYLCASSSTSGTHTQYFGPGTRLTVL.

There are many counts of this clone. Written as DNA, the CDR3 is TGTGCCAGCAGCCGCACTAGCGGTACGCAGTATTTT. Its translation is CASSRTSGTQYF. This chain joins TRBV27 and TRBJ2-3; 8 nucleotides match TRBD2. CDR3 length: 12 residues. Germline V CDR1 and CDR2: MNHEY, SMNVEV (reference sequence). The V segment lost 6 bases and the J segment 8 bases; nucleotides outside the gene matches: 4.

This rearrangement joins TRBV28 to TRBJ1-2; the match to TRBD1 covers 8 bases. Germline V gene data show CDR1 as MDHEN and CDR2 as SYDVKM. The CDR3 loop spans 13 amino acids. V gave up 3 bases and J gave up 8 bases; unmatched junction bases: 5. This CDR3 reads CASSFPGGAGYTF. The CDR3 coding sequence is TGTGCCAGCAGTTTCCCAGGGGGCGCGGGCTACACCTTC.

This clone was seen only a few times. As DNA, the CDR3 is TGTGCCAGCAGTGCCATAGGGACAGGGGACTTTTCACCCCTCCACTTT. Translated: CASSAIGTGDFSPLHF. The chain couples TRBV6-1 to TRBJ1-6; 10 positions agree with TRBD1. Germline trimming cut 4 bases from V and 9 bases from J; bases unmatched to any gene: 9. This CDR3 region has 16 residues. Germline CDR1 and CDR2: MNHNS and SASEGT.

This chain joins TRBV2 and TRBJ2-7; D is uncertain. There are 12 residues in the CDR3. V lost 2 bases and J 4 bases, leaving 6 bases between the germline ends. Germline V gene lookup returns CDR1 SNHLY and CDR2 FYNNEI. The CDR3 protein is CASSEFPYEQYF. CDR3 in DNA: TGTGCCAGCAGTGAATTTCCTTACGAGCAGTACTTC.

This chain's CDR3 is CASSFSRGTDTQYF. CDR3 nucleotides: TGTGCCAGCAGCTTCTCCAGGGGCACAGATACGCAGTATTTT. The chain carries TRBV11-2 and TRBJ2-3; TRBD1 might be the D (5 bases). The CDR3 sequence is 14 residues long. The germline CDR1 and CDR2 sequences are SGHAT and FQNNGV. Trimming took 3 bases from V and 1 from J, leaving 8 bases between them.